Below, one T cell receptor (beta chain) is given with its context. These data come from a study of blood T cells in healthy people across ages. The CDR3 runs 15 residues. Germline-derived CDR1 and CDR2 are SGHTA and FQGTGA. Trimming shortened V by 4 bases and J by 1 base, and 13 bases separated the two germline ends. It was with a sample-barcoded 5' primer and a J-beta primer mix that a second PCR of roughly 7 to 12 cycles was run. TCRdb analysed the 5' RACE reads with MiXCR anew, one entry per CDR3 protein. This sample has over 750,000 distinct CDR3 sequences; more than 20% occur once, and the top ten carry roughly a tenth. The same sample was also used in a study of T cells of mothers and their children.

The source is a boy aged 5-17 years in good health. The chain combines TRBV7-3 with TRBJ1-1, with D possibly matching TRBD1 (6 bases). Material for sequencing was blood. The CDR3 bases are TGTGCCAGCAGCTCCGGGGGGGCAAAGAACACTGAAGCTTTCTTT. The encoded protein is CASSSGGAKNTEAFF. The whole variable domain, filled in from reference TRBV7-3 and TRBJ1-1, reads GAGVSQTPSNKVTEKGKYVELRCDPISGHTALYWYRQSLGQGPEFLIYFQGTGAADDSGLPNDRFFAVRPEGSVSTLKIQRTERGDSAVYLCASSSGGAKNTEAFFGQGTRLTVV.